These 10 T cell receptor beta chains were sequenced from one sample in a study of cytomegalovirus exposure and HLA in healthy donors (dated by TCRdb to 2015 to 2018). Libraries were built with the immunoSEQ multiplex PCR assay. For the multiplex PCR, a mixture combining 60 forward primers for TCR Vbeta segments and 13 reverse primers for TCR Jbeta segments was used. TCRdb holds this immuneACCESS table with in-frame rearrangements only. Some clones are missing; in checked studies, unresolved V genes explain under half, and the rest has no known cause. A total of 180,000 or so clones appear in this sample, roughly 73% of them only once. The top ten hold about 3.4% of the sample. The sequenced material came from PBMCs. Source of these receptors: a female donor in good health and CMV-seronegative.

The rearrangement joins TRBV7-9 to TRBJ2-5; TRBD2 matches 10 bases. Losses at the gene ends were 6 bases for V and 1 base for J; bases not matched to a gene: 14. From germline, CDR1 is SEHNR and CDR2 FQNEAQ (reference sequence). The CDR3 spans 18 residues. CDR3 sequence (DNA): TGTGCCAGCAGTCTAGGGTGGGAAGCGGGGGGGCTCCAAGAGACCCAGTACTTC. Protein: CASSLGWEAGGLQETQYF.

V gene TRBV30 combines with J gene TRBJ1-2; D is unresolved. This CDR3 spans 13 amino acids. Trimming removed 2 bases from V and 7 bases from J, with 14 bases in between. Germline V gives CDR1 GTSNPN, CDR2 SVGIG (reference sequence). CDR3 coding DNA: TGTGCCTGGAGTAGCAGGTCGCTGAGTGGCTACACCTTC. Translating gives CAWSSRSLSGYTF. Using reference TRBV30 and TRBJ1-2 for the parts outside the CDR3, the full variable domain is SQTIHQWPATLVQPVGSPLSLECTVEGTSNPNLYWYRQAAGRGLQLLFYSVGIGQISSEVPQNLSASRPQDRQFILSSKKLLLSDSGFYLCAWSSRSLSGYTFGSGTRLTVV.

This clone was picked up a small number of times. The CDR3 sequence is CATLGSSYNSPLHF. In DNA form, the CDR3 reads TGTGCCACTCTAGGCAGCTCCTATAATTCACCCCTCCACTTT. The chain carries TRBV19 and TRBJ1-6; no clear D. The CDR3 contains 14 residues. The germline V gene has CDR1 LNHDA and CDR2 SQIVND (reference sequence). V lost 10 bases, J lost 0 bases, and 10 bases lay in between.

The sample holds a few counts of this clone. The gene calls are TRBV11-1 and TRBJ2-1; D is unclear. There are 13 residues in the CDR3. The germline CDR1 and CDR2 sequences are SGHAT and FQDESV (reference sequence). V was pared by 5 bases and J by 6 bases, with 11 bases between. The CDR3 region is CASSPSPSNEQFF. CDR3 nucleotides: TGTGCCAGCAGCCCATCCCCATCCAATGAGCAGTTCTTC.

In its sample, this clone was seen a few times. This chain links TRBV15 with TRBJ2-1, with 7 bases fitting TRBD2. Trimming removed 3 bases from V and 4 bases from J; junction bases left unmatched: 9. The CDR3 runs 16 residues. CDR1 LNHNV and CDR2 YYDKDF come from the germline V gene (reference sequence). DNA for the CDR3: TGTGCCACCAGCAGGAGGGACTATCTAGAGTACAATGAGCAGTTCTTC. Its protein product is CATSRRDYLEYNEQFF. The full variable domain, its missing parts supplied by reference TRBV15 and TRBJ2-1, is DAMVIQNPRYQVTQFGKPVTLSCSQTLNHNVMYWYQQKSSQAPKLLFHYYDKDFNNEADTPDNFQSRRPNTSFCFLDIRSPGLGDTAMYLCATSRRDYLEYNEQFFGPGTRLTVL.

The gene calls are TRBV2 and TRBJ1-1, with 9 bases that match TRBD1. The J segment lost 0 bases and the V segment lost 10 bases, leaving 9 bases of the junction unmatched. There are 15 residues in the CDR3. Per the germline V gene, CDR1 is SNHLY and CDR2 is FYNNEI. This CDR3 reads CATAGTGIMNTEAFF. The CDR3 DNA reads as TGTGCCACGGCCGGGACAGGGATAATGAACACTGAAGCTTTCTTT.

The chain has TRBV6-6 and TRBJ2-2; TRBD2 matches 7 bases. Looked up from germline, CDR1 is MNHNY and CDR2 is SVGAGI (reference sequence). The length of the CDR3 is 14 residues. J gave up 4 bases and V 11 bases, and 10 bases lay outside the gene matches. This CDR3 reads CASHYGGGTGELFF. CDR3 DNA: TGTGCCTCCCATTATGGGGGGGGCACCGGGGAGCTGTTTTTT.

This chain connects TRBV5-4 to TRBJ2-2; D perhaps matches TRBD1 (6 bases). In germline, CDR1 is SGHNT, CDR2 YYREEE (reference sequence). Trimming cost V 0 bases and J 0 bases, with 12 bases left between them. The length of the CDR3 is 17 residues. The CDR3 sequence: CASSLGLTGANTGELFF. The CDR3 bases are TGTGCCAGCAGCTTGGGGTTGACAGGAGCGAACACCGGGGAGCTGTTTTTT.

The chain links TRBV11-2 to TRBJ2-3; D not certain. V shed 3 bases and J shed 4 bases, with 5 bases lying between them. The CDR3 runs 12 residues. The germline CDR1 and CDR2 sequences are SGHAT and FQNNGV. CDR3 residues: CASSFFSDTQYF. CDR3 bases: TGTGCCAGCAGCTTCTTTTCAGATACGCAGTATTTT. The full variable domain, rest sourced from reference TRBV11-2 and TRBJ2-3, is EAGVAQSPRYKIIEKRQSVAFWCNPISGHATLYWYQQILGQGPKLLIQFQNNGVVDDSQLPKDRFSAERLKGVDSTLKIQPAKLEDSAVYLCASSFFSDTQYFGPGTRLTVL.

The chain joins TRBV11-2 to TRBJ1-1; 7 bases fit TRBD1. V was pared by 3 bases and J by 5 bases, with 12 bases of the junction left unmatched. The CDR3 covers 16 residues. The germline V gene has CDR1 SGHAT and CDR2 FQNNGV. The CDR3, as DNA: TGTGCCAGCAGCTTGGGACAGCCCACCAGAGAGACTGAAGCTTTCTTT. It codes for CASSLGQPTRETEAFF.